Described below is a single T cell receptor beta chain sequence and its context. This record belongs to a study of T-cell memory formation after mild COVID-19. Per germline, CDR1 SGHRS and CDR2 YFSETQ. Trimming cost V 7 bases and J 5 bases, with 9 bases left between them. This CDR3 region has 11 residues. TCRdb used MiXCR to reprocess the 5' RACE reads, holding one entry per CDR3 protein. The sample shows roughly 400,000 distinct CDR3 sequences, about 16% of them seen only once. The sequenced sample consisted of PBMCs or a T cell subset sorted from them (not recorded which). This receptor was taken from a man aged 18 to 35 who had mild COVID-19 (a few samples of this study predate the infection). Cell type and time point are not known. The chain combines TRBV5-1 with TRBJ2-5; a weak D match, TRBD2 (6 bases). CDR3 residues: CASAREETQYF. The CDR3 coding sequence is TGCGCCAGCGCCCGGGAGGAGACCCAGTACTTC.